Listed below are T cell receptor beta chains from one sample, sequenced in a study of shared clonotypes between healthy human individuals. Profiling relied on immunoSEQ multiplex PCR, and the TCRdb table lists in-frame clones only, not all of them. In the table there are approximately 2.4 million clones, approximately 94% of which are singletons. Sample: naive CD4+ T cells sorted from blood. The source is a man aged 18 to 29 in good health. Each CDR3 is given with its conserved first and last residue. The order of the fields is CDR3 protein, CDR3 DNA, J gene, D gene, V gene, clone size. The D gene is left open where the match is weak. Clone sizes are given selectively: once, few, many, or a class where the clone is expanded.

CAISEVPLEHEQYF,TGTGCCATCAGTGAGGTACCCCTCGAACACGAGCAGTACTTC,TRBJ2-7,-,TRBV10-3,-
CASTQQGRGNTIYF,TGTGCCAGCACCCAACAGGGGAGAGGAAACACCATATATTTT,TRBJ1-3,TRBD1,TRBV6-1,-
CASSFRDSGSPLHF,TGTGCCAGCAGCTTCAGGGACAGTGGGTCACCCCTCCACTTT,TRBJ1-6,TRBD1,TRBV5-6,-
CASSSRDSPDSGNTIYF,TGTGCCAGCAGCTCCCGGGACAGTCCTGACTCTGGAAACACCATATATTTT,TRBJ1-3,TRBD1,TRBV7-6,-
CASNAGTGWTDTQYF,TGTGCCAGCAATGCCGGGACAGGGTGGACAGATACGCAGTATTTT,TRBJ2-3,TRBD1,TRBV6-5,once
CASKFGRGETYEQYF,TGTGCCAGCAAGTTCGGGCGGGGGGAAACCTACGAGCAGTACTTC,TRBJ2-7,TRBD2,TRBV6-1,-
CASSPGLAGPSDSFF,TGCGCCAGCAGCCCGGGACTAGCGGGGCCGAGCGATTCGTTCTTC,TRBJ2-1,TRBD2,TRBV5-1,-
CASSPGDRSYNEQFF,TGTGCCAGCAGCCCAGGGGACCGCTCCTACAATGAGCAGTTCTTC,TRBJ2-1,-,TRBV6-5,once
CASSPFSATNTGELFF,TGCGCCAGCAGCCCGTTTAGCGCCACGAACACCGGGGAGCTGTTTTTT,TRBJ2-2,-,TRBV5-1,once
CASSLRQDYGYTF,TGTGCCAGCAGCTTGAGGCAGGACTATGGCTACACCTTC,TRBJ1-2,-,TRBV5-4,-
CASSLTSGSLETQYF,TGCGCCAGCAGCTTGACTAGCGGGAGTTTGGAGACCCAGTACTTC,TRBJ2-5,TRBD2,TRBV5-1,once
CASSLEGQGGYGYTF,TGCGCCAGCAGCTTGGAGGGACAGGGAGGCTATGGCTACACCTTC,TRBJ1-2,TRBD1,TRBV5-1,-
CASSWERGYEQYF,TGTGCCAGCAGTTGGGAGCGGGGATACGAGCAGTACTTC,TRBJ2-7,TRBD2,TRBV27,-
CASTLDGSEQYF,TGCGCCAGCACCCTGGACGGAAGCGAGCAGTACTTC,TRBJ2-7,-,TRBV5-1,-
CASSLRGDRTGELFF,TGTGCCAGCAGTTTAAGGGGGGATCGCACCGGGGAGCTGTTTTTT,TRBJ2-2,-,TRBV27,-
CASSVTGQNEKLFF,TGTGCCAGCAGTGTCACAGGGCAAAATGAAAAACTGTTTTTT,TRBJ1-4,-,TRBV6-1,-
CAWSSQSSPNSPLHF,TGTGCCTGGAGTAGTCAGTCGTCTCCCAATTCACCCCTCCACTTT,TRBJ1-6,-,TRBV30,-
CASSTRDSQPGYTF,TGTGCCAGTAGTACCCGGGACAGTCAACCCGGCTACACCTTC,TRBJ1-2,TRBD1,TRBV19,-
CASSFDRRDQIAKNIQYF,TGTGCCAGCAGCTTTGACCGGAGGGACCAAATAGCCAAAAACATTCAGTACTTC,TRBJ2-4,-,TRBV11-2,-
CASSSVAGYEQYF,TGTGCCAGCAGCTCTGTAGCGGGGTACGAGCAGTACTTC,TRBJ2-7,TRBD2,TRBV7-9,-
CSARGFGETQYF,TGCAGCGCCCGGGGGTTTGGGGAGACCCAGTACTTC,TRBJ2-5,-,TRBV29-1,-
CASSEIWRTDEQFF,TGCGCCAGCAGTGAGATTTGGAGGACCGATGAGCAGTTCTTC,TRBJ2-1,-,TRBV10-1,once
CASSLFRGSNQPQHF,TGTGCCAGCAGTTTATTTCGGGGTAGCAATCAGCCCCAGCATTTT,TRBJ1-5,-,TRBV28,-
CASIQTSGSGDTQYF,TGCGCCAGCATCCAGACTAGCGGGAGTGGGGATACGCAGTATTTT,TRBJ2-3,TRBD2,TRBV10-2,-
CASSYRRASGSYEQYF,TGTGCCAGCAGTTACCGCCGGGCTAGCGGATCCTACGAGCAGTACTTC,TRBJ2-7,TRBD2,TRBV6-5,-
CASTEYIQGPFEAFF,TGTGCCAGCACCGAATACATACAGGGGCCGTTTGAAGCTTTCTTT,TRBJ1-1,TRBD1,TRBV6-1,-
CASSRWGGGSYEQYF,TGTGCCAGCAGTCGGTGGGGAGGGGGCTCCTACGAGCAGTACTTC,TRBJ2-7,-,TRBV28,-
CASSYSGGSSYNEQFF,TGTGCCAGCAGTTACAGTGGCGGGAGCTCCTACAATGAGCAGTTCTTC,TRBJ2-1,TRBD2,TRBV6-5,-
CASSEGWGMTTGELFF,TGTGCCAGCAGCGAGGGGTGGGGGATGACCACCGGGGAGCTGTTTTTT,TRBJ2-2,-,TRBV9,-
CASSARQKETQYF,TGTGCTAGCAGCGCGCGACAGAAAGAGACCCAGTACTTC,TRBJ2-5,-,TRBV7-7,-
CASSPRGLAHEQYF,TGTGCCAGCAGCCCACGAGGACTAGCCCACGAGCAGTACTTC,TRBJ2-7,TRBD2,TRBV7-9,-
CASRTLLSTGELFF,TGTGCCAGCAGAACCCTCCTGTCCACCGGGGAGCTGTTTTTT,TRBJ2-2,-,TRBV7-9,-